Included here is one TCR beta chain sequence, with context. In the original workflow: Reference gene primer amplification yielded estimated nucleated cell counts. Produced via immunoSEQ multiplex PCR; TCRdb's table is partial and in-frame only. V and J calls and clone size follow that table, whereas D and trimming were derived from the DNA. The data contain around 250,000 clones, about 82% of them seen just once; the ten biggest clones take up approximately 5%. These data are taken from a study of blood T cell repertoires in COVID-19. Study-wide background: Acute and convalescent COVID-19 samples came from the United States, Italy and Spain. Sources were T cells, B-cell-depleted T cells, or PBMCs; the material itself was cDNA or gDNA.

Trimming stripped 6 bases from V and 6 bases from J, with 18 bases between. Germline CDR1 SGHTS, CDR2 YDEGEE. The CDR3 has 14 residues. This TCR was recovered from a man aged 50 or older with active or convalescent COVID-19. V is TRBV5-8 and J is TRBJ1-2, with D unresolved. Sequences were obtained from peripheral blood. In DNA form, the CDR3 reads TGTGCCAGCAACGGAAGGGAGTGGATGGATGGCTACACCTTC. This encodes CASNGREWMDGYTF. The variable domain in full, completed from reference TRBV5-8 and TRBJ1-2, reads EAGVTQSPTHLIKTRGQQATLRCSPISGHTSVYWYQQALGLGLQFLLWYDEGEERNRGNFPPRFSGRQFPNYSSELNVNALELEDSALYLCASNGREWMDGYTFGSGTRLTVV.